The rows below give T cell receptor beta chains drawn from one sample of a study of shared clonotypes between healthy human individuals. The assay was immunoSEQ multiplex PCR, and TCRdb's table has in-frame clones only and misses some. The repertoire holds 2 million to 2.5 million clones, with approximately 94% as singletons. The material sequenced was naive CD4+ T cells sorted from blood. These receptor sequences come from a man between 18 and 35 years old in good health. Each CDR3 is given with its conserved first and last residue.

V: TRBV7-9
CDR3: CASRPRDRDDYTEAFF

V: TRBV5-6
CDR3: CASSHGLAGSYNEQFF

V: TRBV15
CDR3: CATSSEGQGYYSNYGYTF

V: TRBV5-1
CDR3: CASSPESSYNSPLHF

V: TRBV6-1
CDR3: CASSEKGTQPQHF

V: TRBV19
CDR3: CASSSRGDYGYTF

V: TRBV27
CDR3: CASSTTLDYEQYF

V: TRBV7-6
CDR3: CASSPHGQGQNTGELFF

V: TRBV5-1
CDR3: CASSLAGGGGYTF

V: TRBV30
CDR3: CAWARQASYEQYF

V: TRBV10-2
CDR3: CASSYDREINYGYTF

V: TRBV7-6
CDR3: CASSLLGTGLNNEQFF

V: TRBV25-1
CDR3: CASGGQLETQYF

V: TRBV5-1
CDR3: CASSPYRDRGNYNEQFF

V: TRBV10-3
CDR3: CAISFQGSNTEAFF